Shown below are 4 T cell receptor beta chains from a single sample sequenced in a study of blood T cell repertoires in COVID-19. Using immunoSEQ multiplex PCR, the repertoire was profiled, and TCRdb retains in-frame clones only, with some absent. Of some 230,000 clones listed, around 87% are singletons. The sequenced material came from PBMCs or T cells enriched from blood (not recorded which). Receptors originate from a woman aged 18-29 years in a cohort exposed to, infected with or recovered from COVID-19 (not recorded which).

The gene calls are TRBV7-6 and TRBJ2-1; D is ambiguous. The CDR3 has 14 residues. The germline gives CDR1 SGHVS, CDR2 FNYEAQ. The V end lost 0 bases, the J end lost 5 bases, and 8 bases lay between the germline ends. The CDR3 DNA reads TGTGCCAGCAGCTTAGCGCAGGCCGACAATGAGCAGTTCTTC. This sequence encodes CASSLAQADNEQFF.

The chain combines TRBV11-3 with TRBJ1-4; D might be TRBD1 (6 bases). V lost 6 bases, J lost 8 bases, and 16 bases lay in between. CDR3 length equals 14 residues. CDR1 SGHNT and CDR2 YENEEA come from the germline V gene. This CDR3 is CASRKGGTLEKLFF. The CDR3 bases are TGTGCCAGCAGAAAGGGGGGGACCCTGGAAAAACTGTTTTTT.

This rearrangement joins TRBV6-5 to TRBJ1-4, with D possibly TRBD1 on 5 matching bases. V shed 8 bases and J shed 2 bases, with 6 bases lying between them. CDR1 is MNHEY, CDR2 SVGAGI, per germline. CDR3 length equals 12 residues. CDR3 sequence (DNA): TGTGCCAGCGGGGGGACTAATGAAAAACTGTTTTTT. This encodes CASGGTNEKLFF.

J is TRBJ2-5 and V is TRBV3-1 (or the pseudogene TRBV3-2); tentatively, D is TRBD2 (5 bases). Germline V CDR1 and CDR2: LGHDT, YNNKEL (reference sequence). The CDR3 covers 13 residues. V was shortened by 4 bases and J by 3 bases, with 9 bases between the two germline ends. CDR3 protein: CASSRRAEETQYF. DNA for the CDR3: TGTGCCAGCAGCCGAAGAGCGGAAGAGACCCAGTACTTC.